This section outlines one T cell receptor beta chain sequence together with its context. What it recognizes is unknown. The data belong to a study of cytomegalovirus exposure and HLA in healthy donors. General observations from the study: The authors confirmed in vitro that three CMV-associated chains were specific for CMV antigens.

The primer mix had 60 Vbeta and 13 Jbeta primers. The protocol was immunoSEQ multiplex PCR, while the TCRdb copy is restricted to in-frame clones and leaves out a portion. Of 120,000 to 150,000 clones in the sample, around 90% were seen once. Samples came from healthy bone marrow donors. The source is a woman between 35 and 50 years old in good health and CMV-seronegative. The sample consisted of PBMCs.

In nucleotides, the CDR3 is TGTGCCTGGAGTGTTTTGGCCCCGAACACCGGGGAGCTGTTTTTT. Its translation: CAWSVLAPNTGELFF. The gene calls are TRBV30 and TRBJ2-2; D is ambiguous. The CDR3 is made up of 15 amino acids. The V end lost 0 bases, the J end lost 0 bases, and 8 bases lay between the germline ends. Germline CDR1 is GTSNPN and CDR2 is SVGIG (reference sequence).